This T cell receptor (beta chain) originates from a study of cytotoxic CD8 clonotypes in ibrutinib-treated CLL. The overall study: After a median around 11 months on treatment (6 to 36), response samples were drawn. Sample averages reached hundreds of thousands of productive templates and 94,082 productive rearrangements. Findings and caveats of the study: Clonality was elevated at ibrutinib response and had returned toward baseline at progression.

Worth noting for this clone: The antigen is unknown. One junction end disagrees with the germline gene, perhaps due to a read error.

Produced via immunoSEQ multiplex PCR; TCRdb's table is partial and in-frame only. Altogether about 84,000 clones are present, roughly 84% being singletons, with the ten largest covering under 7%. This CDR3 region has 13 residues. Germline lookup yields CDR1 SGHRS and CDR2 YFSETQ. This specimen was PBMCs, taken before ibrutinib treatment. The rearrangement links TRBV5-1 to TRBJ2-1; D is perhaps TRBD2 (6 bases). The TCR originated in a human donor with chronic lymphocytic leukemia. CDR3 in DNA: TGCGCCAGCAGCTTGAACGGGGAGGACCGGCCGCTCTTC. This translates into CASSLNGEDRPLF.